This record concerns one T cell receptor beta chain sequence. These data are taken from a study of blood T cell repertoires in COVID-19. Original processing methods: Quantification of nucleated cells was approximated via reference gene primer amplification. TCRdb's copy holds only in-frame clones and misses some; the assay was immunoSEQ multiplex PCR. That table is the source of V, J and clone size, and D and trimming were worked out from the DNA. This sample has under 250,000 clones, with approximately 84% found just once. CDR1 is MNHEY and CDR2 is SVGAGI in the germline V gene. The ends lost 6 bases at V and 7 bases at J; junction bases unmatched: 12. The CDR3 length is 15 residues.

The receptor's source is a man aged 50 to 60 with COVID-19, enrolled during active disease. The chain has TRBV6-5 and TRBJ2-7, with 10 bases aligning to TRBD2. Sequencing was done on a sample of peripheral blood. The CDR3 spells CASSGALAGVGEQYF. The CDR3 nucleotides are TGTGCCAGCAGCGGCGCGCTAGCGGGAGTGGGGGAGCAGTACTTC.